This T cell receptor (beta chain) was observed in a study of vaccination and CD4 T cells after COVID-19. The wider study: Stimuli were overlapping spike peptide pools of SARS-CoV-2 and three common cold coronaviruses (HCoV-NL63, HCoV-OC43, HCoV-229E). Study results and caveats: Convalescent participants were relatively few, and none had early post-infection timepoints studied. Within the convalescent patients, spike mono-reactivity was found in 304 of 307 vaccine-specific clones.

Notes on this clonotype: Its antigen is currently unknown.

Stated treatment: approximately nine-day PBMC culture with coronavirus spike peptide pools or control peptides (ViraFEST assay). Ahead of the COVID-19 pandemic (2011-2018), the CD4+ T cells of the unexposed donor were collected. Expansion of antigen-specific T cells with peptide pools by ViraFEST preceded sequencing of TCRs. Sequencing of cultured CD4+ T cell DNA used the Oncomine TCR Beta short-read assay. TCRdb independently ran MiXCR on the PCR reads; one entry per CDR3 protein. Among 4,500 to 5,500 distinct CDR3 sequences, roughly two fifths were seen once, and the ten largest hold about 43%. The sequencing sample was made of CD4+ T cells from blood, cultured in vitro. The source is a human donor in good health.

CDR3 bases: TGTGCCAGCAATACCAGGCAAAACACTGAAGCTTTCTTT. Protein: CASNTRQNTEAFF. The chain couples TRBV6-1 to TRBJ1-1; D uncertain. The CDR3 has 13 residues. Germline CDR1 and CDR2: MNHNS and SASEGT. Trimming left V 7 bases short and J 2 bases short, with 11 bases between.